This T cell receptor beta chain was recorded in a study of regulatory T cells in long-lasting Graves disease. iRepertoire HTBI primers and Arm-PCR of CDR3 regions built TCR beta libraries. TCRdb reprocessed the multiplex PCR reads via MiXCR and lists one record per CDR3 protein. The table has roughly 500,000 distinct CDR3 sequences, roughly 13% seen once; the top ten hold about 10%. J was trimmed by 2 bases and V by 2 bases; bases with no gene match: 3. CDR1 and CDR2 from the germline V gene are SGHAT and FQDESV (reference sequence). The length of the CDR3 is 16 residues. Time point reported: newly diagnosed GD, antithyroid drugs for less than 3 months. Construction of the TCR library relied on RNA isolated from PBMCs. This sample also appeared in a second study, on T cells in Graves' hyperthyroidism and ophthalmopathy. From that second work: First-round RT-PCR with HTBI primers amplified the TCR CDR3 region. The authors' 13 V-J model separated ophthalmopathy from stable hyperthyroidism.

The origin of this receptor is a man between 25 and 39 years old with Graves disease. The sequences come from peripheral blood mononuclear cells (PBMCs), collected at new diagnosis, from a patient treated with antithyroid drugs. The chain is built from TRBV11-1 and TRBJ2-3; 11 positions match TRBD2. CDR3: CASSLIAGGLTDTQYF. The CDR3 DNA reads TGTGCCAGCAGCTTAATAGCGGGAGGGCTCACAGATACGCAGTATTTT.